The T cell receptor (beta chain) described here comes from a study of OX40 agonist ivuxolimab in advanced cancers. This CDR3 has 16 residues. V was shortened by 4 bases and J by 3 bases, with 15 bases between the two germline ends. Germline values: CDR1 LGHNA, CDR2 YNFKEQ. Sequencing used immunoSEQ multiplex PCR; TCRdb keeps in-frame clones, though not all of them. The data hold some 71,000 clones, with around 82% observed a single time. The sequencing used CD4+ or CD8+ T cells sorted from blood, collected in a trial of the OX40 agonist ivuxolimab. The gene calls are TRBV4-2 and TRBJ2-2; D may be TRBD1 (6 bases). This sequence was found in an adult with an advanced solid tumor such as melanoma, head and neck, liver or kidney cancer. DNA for the CDR3: TGTGCCAGCAGCCGAGGAACAGGGTCCGACACCGGGGAGCTGTTTTTT. Protein sequence: CASSRGTGSDTGELFF.